The 22 T cell receptor beta chains below were found in one sample sequenced in a study of blood T cell repertoires in COVID-19. Profiled with immunoSEQ multiplex PCR; TCRdb holds only in-frame clones, not every one. Here the sample spans 200,000 to 250,000 clones, 80% being singletons. Sequenced material: peripheral blood. These receptors were obtained from a woman in her seventies with acute or convalescent COVID-19.

The rearrangement links TRBV18 to TRBJ2-4; 7 bases are shared with TRBD1. CDR1 KGHSH and CDR2 LQKENI come from the germline V gene. J gave up 7 bases and V 2 bases, and 11 bases lay outside the gene matches. The CDR3 is 16 residues long. The CDR3 loop reads CASSPSTGESGNIQYF. CDR3 DNA: TGTGCCAGCTCACCATCCACAGGGGAATCGGGCAACATTCAGTACTTC.

The rearrangement joins TRBV14 to TRBJ1-2, with TRBD1 identical over 7 bases. The germline gives CDR1 SGHDN, CDR2 FVKESK. The CDR3 is 14 amino acids. The V segment lost 3 bases and the J segment 8 bases; nucleotides outside the gene matches: 9. The CDR3 sequence is CASSHTGEGLGYTF. Here the CDR3 DNA reads TGTGCCAGCAGCCATACAGGGGAAGGGCTCGGCTACACCTTC.

With regard to this clone: It may be a read error: a sequence one base away is much more abundant. The chain couples TRBV11-2 to TRBJ1-3; the match to TRBD1 covers 7 bases. The CDR3 sequence is 14 residues long. From germline, CDR1 is SGHAT and CDR2 FQNNGV. V lost 5 bases and J lost 4; bases outside the gene matches: 5. CDR3 protein: CASSRGTVGNTIYF. The CDR3 DNA is TGTGCCAGCAGCCGCGGGACAGTGGGAAACACCATATATTTT.

The chain uses TRBV5-1 and TRBJ2-7; D is uncertain. V was clipped by 0 bases and J by 4 bases, with 14 bases between them. The germline CDR1 and CDR2 sequences are SGHRS and YFSETQ. The CDR3 runs to 15 residues. For the CDR3, the DNA is TGCGCCAGCAGCTTGGTTACCGCAGATTGGTACGAGCAGTACGTC. This encodes CASSLVTADWYEQYV.

This chain joins TRBV27 and TRBJ1-2; no clear D gene. The germline V and J ends were trimmed by 5 bases and 4 bases, with 14 bases remaining between them. The CDR3 has 14 residues. Germline CDR1 and CDR2: MNHEY and SMNVEV (reference sequence). Here the CDR3 reads CASSRNREAYGYTF. CDR3 coding DNA: TGTGCCAGCAGTCGCAACCGGGAGGCCTATGGCTACACCTTC.

There are a few counts of this clone. The gene calls are TRBV7-3 and TRBJ2-7; D is possibly TRBD2 (6 bases). Trimming left V 2 bases short and J 6 bases short, with 26 bases between. The CDR3 covers 18 residues. Germline V gene data show CDR1 as SGHTA and CDR2 as FQGTGA. CDR3 bases: TGTGCCAGCAGCTTACACCGCCGGGACTTTACATTGGGTGGCGAGCAGTACTTC. Its translation is CASSLHRRDFTLGGEQYF.

The chain links TRBV6-2 or TRBV6-3 to TRBJ2-7; a weak D match, TRBD2 (5 bases). CDR1 MNHEY and CDR2 SVGEGT come from the germline V gene. This CDR3 region has 16 residues. The V gene lost 2 bases and the J gene lost 2 bases, with 16 bases spanning the gap. The CDR3 spells CASSYLASRVPYEQYF. CDR3 DNA: TGTGCCAGCAGTTACCTAGCTTCGAGGGTACCCTACGAGCAGTACTTC.

The CDR3 loop is CASRFSTSGVSYEQYF. In DNA form, the CDR3 reads TGTGCCAGCAGGTTCTCGACTAGCGGGGTTTCCTACGAGCAGTACTTC. The chain is built from TRBV5-4 and TRBJ2-7; 11 bases align to TRBD2. The CDR3 has 16 residues. Germline-derived CDR1 and CDR2 are SGHNT and YYREEE (reference sequence). The V segment lost 5 bases and the J segment 1 base; nucleotides outside the gene matches: 8.

V and J are TRBV10-3 and TRBJ1-6; D is ambiguous. The germline V gene encodes CDR1 ENHRY and CDR2 SYGVKD. The germline V and J ends were trimmed by 2 bases and 6 bases, with 8 bases remaining between them. The CDR3 contains 14 residues. The DNA of the CDR3 is TGTGCCATCAGTGAGAACCAGGCTAATTCACCCCTCCACTTT. Encoded protein: CAISENQANSPLHF.

The chain uses TRBV5-4 and TRBJ1-2, with TRBD1 as a possible D gene (5 bases). Trimming stripped 0 bases from V and 6 bases from J, with 12 bases between. Germline loops: CDR1 SGHNT, CDR2 YYREEE (reference sequence). The CDR3 loop spans 14 amino acids. The DNA for the CDR3 is TGTGCCAGCAGCTTGGAGCCGACAGCAAATGGCTACACCTTC. This translates into CASSLEPTANGYTF.

This rearrangement joins TRBV5-4 to TRBJ1-2; 10 bases fit TRBD1. The CDR3 runs 15 residues. Germline V lookup: CDR1 SGHNT, CDR2 YYREEE (reference sequence). Unmatched junction bases numbered 10, after V lost 4 bases and J lost 7 bases. CDR3 DNA sequence: TGTGCCAGCAGCACGGACAGGGGGAGGGCTTTTGGCTACACCTTC. As protein: CASSTDRGRAFGYTF.

The chain joins TRBV19 to TRBJ2-2, with 9 nucleotides matching TRBD1. V lost 7 bases, J lost 4 bases, and 7 bases stayed unmatched. The CDR3 spans 15 residues. Germline-derived CDR1 and CDR2 are LNHDA and SQIVND (reference sequence). The CDR3 DNA follows: TGTGCCAGTATTCCGGGACAGGGTTCCACCGGGGAGCTGTTTTTT. Amino acid sequence: CASIPGQGSTGELFF. Full variable domain (remainder filled in from reference TRBV19 and TRBJ2-2): DGGITQSPKYLFRKEGQNVTLSCEQNLNHDAMYWYRQDPGQGLRLIYYSQIVNDFQKGDIAEGYSVSREKKESFPLTVTSAQKNPTAFYLCASIPGQGSTGELFFGEGSRLTVL.

This chain links TRBV2 with TRBJ2-7; the D is unclear. The ends were cut back, 5 bases at V and 3 bases at J, with 5 bases in the middle. The CDR3 consists of 11 residues. Germline CDR1 is SNHLY and CDR2 is FYNNEI. CDR3 protein: CASSSGYEQYF. Written as DNA, the CDR3 is TGTGCCAGCAGTTCGGGCTACGAGCAGTACTTC.

The CDR3 sequence is CASSDRGFSDGYTF. CDR3 nucleotide sequence: TGTGCCAGCAGCGACCGGGGGTTCTCGGATGGCTACACCTTC. The genes are TRBV3-1 (or the pseudogene TRBV3-2) and TRBJ1-2, with a tentative D call TRBD1 (5 bases). Germline loops: CDR1 LGHDT, CDR2 YNNKEL (reference sequence). V gave up 5 bases and J gave up 6 bases, with 16 bases separating them. This CDR3 has 14 residues.

The chain uses TRBV6-5 and TRBJ1-1, with 9 positions matching TRBD1. Trimming removed 7 bases from V and 10 bases from J; junction bases left unmatched: 16. Germline V lookup: CDR1 MNHEY, CDR2 SVGAGI. The CDR3 contains 15 residues. CDR3 coding DNA: TGTGCCAGCAACCCGGGACAGGGTAATGGAATTAGAGCTTTCTTT. Its translation: CASNPGQGNGIRAFF.

This clone was picked up a small number of times. The rearrangement joins TRBV30 to TRBJ1-5, with a weak D call TRBD1 (5 bases). CDR3 size: 20 residues. V gave up 0 bases and J gave up 0 bases, with 24 bases separating them. Germline values: CDR1 GTSNPN, CDR2 SVGIG (reference sequence). The CDR3 DNA reads as TGTGCCTGGAGTGTACCCTCGTTAGCTTCAAAGGGGTATAGCAATCAGCCCCAGCATTTT. Amino acid sequence: CAWSVPSLASKGYSNQPQHF.

The rearrangement joins TRBV7-3 to TRBJ1-6; D not resolved. The CDR3 is 13 residues long. Germline V gene lookup returns CDR1 SGHTA and CDR2 FQGTGA. V shed 4 bases and J shed 7 bases, with 8 bases lying between them. The CDR3 sequence: CASSSSANSPLHF. Written as DNA, the CDR3 is TGTGCCAGCAGCTCCAGTGCCAATTCACCCCTCCACTTT. Variable domain in full (rest from reference TRBV7-3 and TRBJ1-6): GAGVSQTPSNKVTEKGKYVELRCDPISGHTALYWYRQSLGQGPEFLIYFQGTGAADDSGLPNDRFFAVRPEGSVSTLKIQRTERGDSAVYLCASSSSANSPLHFGNGTRLTVT.

The genes are TRBV12-3 or TRBV12-4 and TRBJ1-2; 7 nucleotides line up with TRBD1. With V trimmed by 6 bases and J by 6 bases, 4 bases remained unmatched. This CDR3 is built from 12 residues. The CDR3 region has the DNA TGTGCCAGCAGGATGACAGGGAATGGCTACACCTTC. Translation gives CASRMTGNGYTF.

The rearrangement uses TRBV4-3 and TRBJ1-6, with D maybe TRBD1 (6 bases). The CDR3 is 15 amino acids. Trimming took off 0 bases at V and 7 bases at J, with 10 bases between the two ends. The germline gives CDR1 LGHNA, CDR2 YSLEER. As DNA, the CDR3 is TGCGCCAGCAGCCAAGAAGCACAGGGAAATTCACCCCTCCACTTT. Its protein is CASSQEAQGNSPLHF.

The V call is TRBV29-1, the J call TRBJ2-5; the match to TRBD1 covers 9 bases. With V trimmed by 7 bases and J by 4 bases, 13 bases remained unmatched. In germline, CDR1 is SQVTM, CDR2 ANQGSEA. This CDR3 comprises 15 residues. The CDR3 here is CSALDLTGGGETQYF. Written as DNA, the CDR3 is TGCAGCGCCCTGGATCTGACAGGGGGAGGAGAGACCCAGTACTTC.

The chain has TRBV25-1 and TRBJ2-3, with TRBD1 as a possible D gene (6 bases). The V gene lost 6 bases and the J gene lost 3 bases, with 19 bases spanning the gap. CDR3 length equals 16 residues. The germline CDR1 and CDR2 sequences are MGHDK and SYGVNS. In nucleotides, the CDR3 is TGTGCCAGCAGGCCTCCAATGGGGGCTGGGACAGATACGCAGTATTTT. This codes for CASRPPMGAGTDTQYF.

In this sample, this clone turned up once. The CDR3 nucleotides are TGTGCCAGCAGCTTACAGGGAACCGGGGAGCTGTTTTTT. This encodes CASSLQGTGELFF. The chain combines TRBV7-3 with TRBJ2-2; D might be TRBD1 (5 bases). Looked up from germline, CDR1 is SGHTA and CDR2 is FQGTGA. The CDR3 consists of 13 residues. Trimming removed 2 bases from V and 5 bases from J, with 6 bases in between.